Below are 3 T cell receptor beta chains sequenced from a single sample in a study of cytomegalovirus exposure and HLA in healthy donors. The primer mix had 60 Vbeta and 13 Jbeta primers. The assay was immunoSEQ multiplex PCR, and TCRdb's table has in-frame clones only and misses some. The table shows 200,000 to 250,000 clones, with over 70% occurring only once. Material: PBMCs. The receptors derive from a woman aged 55-75 years in good health and CMV-seropositive.

The chain uses TRBV10-3 and TRBJ1-3; 7 positions match TRBD1. Germline assignment: CDR1 ENHRY and CDR2 SYGVKD. Trimming removed 4 bases from V and 0 bases from J; junction bases left unmatched: 9. This CDR3 is built from 17 residues. The CDR3 sequence: CAISVTPSGGSGNTIYF. CDR3 nucleotides: TGTGCCATCAGTGTTACCCCTTCAGGGGGCTCTGGAAACACCATATATTTT.

This chain connects TRBV5-1 to TRBJ1-1; TRBD1 aligns across 9 bases. The ends lost 5 bases at V and 4 bases at J; junction bases unmatched: 12. The V gene's germline CDR1 is SGHRS and CDR2 YFSETQ. This CDR3 contains 16 residues. The CDR3 here is CASSIIGQGIGTEAFF. CDR3 nucleotides: TGCGCCAGCAGTATCATAGGACAGGGGATTGGCACTGAAGCTTTCTTT.

V usage is TRBV9 and J usage is TRBJ1-4; TRBD1 aligns across 7 bases. Per germline, CDR1 SGDLS and CDR2 YYNGEE. The CDR3 runs to 14 residues. V gave up 4 bases and J gave up 8 bases; unmatched junction bases: 8. The CDR3 loop is CASSPGQAGEKLFF. CDR3 DNA sequence: TGTGCCAGCAGCCCAGGACAGGCCGGCGAAAAACTGTTTTTT.